This is a list of T cell receptor beta chains from one sample in a study of control samples from healthy donors and cancer patients. Profiling relied on immunoSEQ multiplex PCR, and the TCRdb table lists in-frame clones only, not all of them. The data contain around 78,000 clones, around 94% of them singletons. Source material: blood. The receptors here all came from a woman aged 18-35 years in good health. The CDR3 runs from the conserved cysteine through the conserved F or W. D genes are given only for firm matches.

TRBV12-3/TRBV12-4	TRBD2	TRBJ2-1	CASIASGGDEQFF
TRBV24-1	NA	TRBJ1-5	CATTEYSNQPQHF
TRBV7-9	NA	TRBJ1-5	CASSFSQANQPQHF
TRBV18	TRBD1	TRBJ2-2	CASSPGDRANTGELFF
TRBV28	NA	TRBJ2-7	CASSFEYEQYF
TRBV15	TRBD2	TRBJ2-1	CATSRDRASGGKNNEQFF
TRBV5-1	TRBD1	TRBJ1-1	CASSLWAGQVTLNTEAFF
TRBV6-5	TRBD2	TRBJ2-7	CASSGAGGPYEQYF
TRBV7-2	TRBD1	TRBJ2-6	CASSSGGAGANVLTF
TRBV9	NA	TRBJ1-1	CASSVVTGDMNTEAFF
TRBV28	NA	TRBJ1-2	CASRGGGYGYTF
TRBV21-1	NA	TRBJ2-3	CARTERTSGRDTDTQYF
TRBV29-1	NA	TRBJ1-3	CSVEEDTIYF
TRBV7-2	TRBD2	TRBJ2-1	CASSLEPSGSIGNEQFF
TRBV28	NA	TRBJ2-7	CASRLTKSNNEQYF
TRBV7-3	NA	TRBJ1-1	CASSIDSHNTEAFF
TRBV28	NA	TRBJ1-1	CACYRSPDTEAFF
TRBV7-9	TRBD1	TRBJ2-3	CASEQGAVDTQYF
TRBV15	TRBD1	TRBJ1-5	CATSRSQGTGGQPQHF